This TCR beta chain was recovered during a study of T-cell memory formation after mild COVID-19. Across the study: Most TCR clusters belonged to a single donor.

In germline, CDR1 is SSHAT, CDR2 FNYEAQ (reference sequence). The CDR3 loop spans 17 amino acids. V lost 1 base to trimming and J lost 0 bases; unmatched junction nucleotides: 5. One entry per CDR3 protein, called by TCRdb with MiXCR from the 5' RACE reads. The sample holds about 310,000 distinct CDR3 sequences; more than 15% are singletons and the top ten take roughly 23%. V gene TRBV7-7 combines with J gene TRBJ2-5; 10 bases map to TRBD2. The TCR was taken from a man aged 18 to 30 who had mild COVID-19 (a few samples of this study predate the infection). Cell type and time point are not known. The sequenced sample consisted of PBMCs or a T cell subset sorted from them (not recorded which). As DNA, the CDR3 is TGTGCCAGCAGCTTAGGCCTAGCGGGGGCGTACCAAGAGACCCAGTACTTC. This translates into CASSLGLAGAYQETQYF. The whole variable domain, filled in from reference TRBV7-7 and TRBJ2-5, reads GAGVSQSPRYKVTKRGQDVTLRCDPISSHATLYWYQQALGQGPEFLTYFNYEAQPDKSGLPSDRFSAERPEGSISTLTIQRTEQRDSAMYRCASSLGLAGAYQETQYFGPGTRLLVL.